This T cell receptor (beta chain) comes out of a study of blood T cell repertoires in COVID-19. About the study: PBMCs, B-cell-depleted T cells, or T cells provided the cDNA or gDNA that made up the material.

Cohort assignment relied on participant-reported clinical history. Germline V lookup: CDR1 SGDLS, CDR2 YYNGEE. This CDR3 is built from 14 residues. V shed 3 bases and J 1 base; nucleotides not matched to a gene: 3. Methods used by the authors: Amplifying reference gene primers gave estimates of nucleated cell counts. The repertoire was sequenced with immunoSEQ multiplex PCR; TCRdb's copy has only in-frame clones and lacks some. The V and J calls and clone size were taken over from that table, and D and trimming were inferred from the DNA. The sample holds approximately 200,000 clones, more than 80% seen once.

The clonotype originates from a man aged 40-50 years who had recovered from COVID-19. V is TRBV9 and J is TRBJ1-2; 7 bases map to TRBD1. What was sequenced was PBMCs or T cells enriched from blood (not recorded which). DNA of the CDR3: TGTGCCAGCAGCGGGGACAGTATTAACTATGGCTACACCTTC. This translates into CASSGDSINYGYTF.